The 17 T cell receptor beta chains below were found in one sample sequenced in a study of identifying expanded T cells in peripheral blood. Assay used: immunoSEQ multiplex PCR; TCRdb lists only in-frame clones, some missing. The table lists about 52,000 clones, roughly 80% of them singletons. The sequenced material came from blood. These receptors originate from a person between 18 and 75 years old in good health.

This clone was counted once. This sequence joins TRBV7-2 and TRBJ1-6, with TRBD1 identical over 10 bases. CDR3 size: 16 residues. Germline loops: CDR1 SGHTA, CDR2 FQGNSA. V dropped 5 bases and J dropped 10; count of bases not matched to a gene: 11. The CDR3 reads CASSGQGTGVNSPLHF. CDR3 nucleotide sequence: TGTGCCAGCAGCGGGCAGGGGACAGGGGTTAACTCACCCCTCCACTTT. The variable domain in full, with the rest retrieved from reference TRBV7-2 and TRBJ1-6, is GAGVSQSPSNKVTEKGKDVELRCDPISGHTALYWYRQSLGQGLEFLIYFQGNSAPDKSGLPSDRFSAERTGGSVSTLTIQRTQQEDSAVYLCASSGQGTGVNSPLHFGNGTRLTVT.

This chain uses TRBV25-1 with TRBJ1-2; the D is unclear. CDR1 is MGHDK, CDR2 SYGVNS, per germline. CDR3 size: 15 residues. With 1 base removed from V and 6 bases from J, the gap between germline ends came to 15 bases. The CDR3 DNA reads as TGTGCCAGCAGTGAATCGCCCCCTTTCCCAGATGGCTACACCTTC. Translation gives CASSESPPFPDGYTF.

This clone was recorded a few times. The gene calls are TRBV7-9 and TRBJ1-6, with 8 bases aligning to TRBD1. The length of the CDR3 is 16 residues. V lost 1 base to trimming and J lost 4 bases; unmatched junction nucleotides: 3. CDR1 SEHNR and CDR2 FQNEAQ come from the germline V gene (reference sequence). This chain's CDR3 is CASSLGTGFYNSPLHF. The CDR3 coding sequence is TGTGCCAGCAGCTTAGGGACAGGGTTTTATAATTCACCCCTCCACTTT. Variable domain in full (rest from reference TRBV7-9 and TRBJ1-6): DTGVSQNPRHKITKRGQNVTFRCDPISEHNRLYWYRQTLGQGPEFLTYFQNEAQLEKSRLLSDRFSAERPKGSFSTLEIQRTEQGDSAMYLCASSLGTGFYNSPLHFGNGTRLTVT.

The J gene is TRBJ2-3, the V gene TRBV11-2; the D is unclear. Germline V gives CDR1 SGHAT, CDR2 FQNNGV. The CDR3 is 14 residues long. V lost 1 base, J lost 6 bases, and 11 bases lay in between. CDR3 amino acids: CASSLGPSKDTQYF. CDR3 in DNA: TGTGCCAGCAGCTTAGGCCCCTCAAAGGATACGCAGTATTTT.

In this sample, this clone turned up once. The chain is built from TRBV27 and TRBJ2-7, with 16 bases matching TRBD2. This CDR3 has 18 amino acids. The ends lost 5 bases at V and 4 bases at J; junction bases unmatched: 11. Germline V gene data show CDR1 as MNHEY and CDR2 as SMNVEV (reference sequence). The CDR3 region is CASSGTGTSGRVRYEQYF. The DNA for the CDR3 is TGTGCCAGCAGTGGAACCGGGACTAGCGGGAGGGTACGGTACGAGCAGTACTTC.

The chain employs TRBV2 and TRBJ2-3; tentatively, D is TRBD2 (6 bases). This CDR3 contains 14 residues. Germline loops: CDR1 SNHLY, CDR2 FYNNEI. Trimming left V 3 bases short and J 1 base short, with 8 bases between. CDR3 loop: CASSDGGRTDTQYF. CDR3 nucleotides: TGTGCCAGCAGTGACGGGGGACGCACAGATACGCAGTATTTT.

Many counts were recorded for this clone. The V call is TRBV5-4, the J call TRBJ1-1, with 8 positions matching TRBD1. V lost 2 bases to trimming and J lost 4 bases; unmatched junction nucleotides: 7. From germline, CDR1 is SGHNT and CDR2 YYREEE (reference sequence). The CDR3 consists of 15 residues. This CDR3 reads CASSFRQGIITEAFF. CDR3 coding DNA: TGTGCCAGCAGCTTTAGACAGGGGATTATCACTGAAGCTTTCTTT.

The V call is TRBV5-6, the J call TRBJ2-3; 7 bases agree with TRBD2. CDR1 and CDR2 (germline): SGHDT, YYEEEE. J gave up 6 bases and V 2 bases, and 9 bases lay outside the gene matches. The CDR3 length is 15 residues. CDR3 DNA: TGTGCCAGCAGCTTCTACCCTAGCGGTAAGGATACGCAGTATTTT. Amino acid sequence: CASSFYPSGKDTQYF.

This sequence joins TRBV2 and TRBJ2-4; D uncertain. V was shortened by 1 base and J by 0 bases, with 10 bases between the two germline ends. Germline V gene sequence: CDR1 SNHLY, CDR2 FYNNEI. The CDR3 has 16 residues. The chain's CDR3 is CASSEGQILAKNIQYF. CDR3 in DNA: TGTGCCAGCAGTGAAGGGCAGATCCTAGCCAAAAACATTCAGTACTTC.

This chain links TRBV7-2 with TRBJ2-7, with 12 bases fitting TRBD2. CDR1 and CDR2 from the germline V gene are SGHTA and FQGNSA. CDR3 size: 16 residues. V lost 1 base to trimming and J lost 7 bases; unmatched junction nucleotides: 8. For the CDR3, the DNA is TGTGCCAGCAGCTTAGTTCCTAGCGGGAGGGCAGGAGAGCAGTACTTC. Translation gives CASSLVPSGRAGEQYF.

The chain joins TRBV27 to TRBJ1-4, with a possible D match to TRBD1 (6 bases). The germline V and J ends were trimmed by 8 bases and 4 bases, with 8 bases remaining between them. The CDR3 totals 12 residues. Germline CDR1 is MNHEY and CDR2 is SMNVEV (reference sequence). The CDR3, as DNA: TGTGCCAGCCGGGACATTAATGAAAAACTGTTTTTT. It specifies CASRDINEKLFF.

J is TRBJ2-7 and V is TRBV10-2; D is uncertain. This CDR3 is 13 amino acids long. The V end lost 6 bases, the J end lost 3 bases, and 12 bases lay between the germline ends. Germline V gene lookup returns CDR1 WSHSY and CDR2 SAAADI. CDR3 region: CASSPWQSYEQYV. CDR3 DNA: TGCGCCAGCAGCCCCTGGCAGAGCTACGAGCAGTACGTC.

V gene TRBV25-1 combines with J gene TRBJ1-4; 9 positions match TRBD1. The CDR3 consists of 16 residues. The germline V gene has CDR1 MGHDK and CDR2 SYGVNS. V dropped 6 bases and J dropped 3; count of bases not matched to a gene: 8. The CDR3 DNA reads as TGTGCCAGCAGGCCCGACAGGGGGGCATCTAATGAAAAACTGTTTTTT. Amino acid sequence: CASRPDRGASNEKLFF.

This chain links TRBV4-1 with TRBJ2-3, with D hard to call. The CDR3 spans 14 residues. Deletions cut 0 bases from V and 7 bases from J, with 11 bases between. Germline V gene lookup returns CDR1 MGHRA and CDR2 YSYEKL. CDR3 sequence reads: CASSQEAGLNTQYF. As DNA, the CDR3 is TGCGCCAGCAGCCAAGAGGCCGGGCTTAATACGCAGTATTTT.

V gene TRBV21-1 combines with J gene TRBJ1-4; the DNA was not used to check the table's D call, TRBD1. TRBV21-1 is a listed pseudogene. The CDR3 loop spans 15 amino acids. The DNA for the CDR3 is TGTGCCAGCAGCAAAGCGTTCGGGGGCAGGGGGAAACTGTTTTTT. Amino acid sequence: CASSKAFGGRGKLFF.

This clone was seen once. This chain links TRBV19 with TRBJ1-2; 12 positions match TRBD1. CDR1 is LNHDA, CDR2 SQIVND, per germline (reference sequence). Trimming took 6 bases from V and 4 from J; bases not matched to a gene: 12. This CDR3 has 17 residues. The CDR3 nucleotides read TGTGCCAGTAGCTCAGTGGGGACAGGGGGCCGAGGCTATGGCTACACCTTC. Translated, it gives CASSSVGTGGRGYGYTF.

This clone is labeled large. This chain connects TRBV29-1 to TRBJ2-7; tentatively, D is TRBD2 (6 bases). Looked up from germline, CDR1 is SQVTM and CDR2 is ANQGSEA. Trimming stripped 6 bases from V and 6 bases from J, with 18 bases between. The CDR3 spans 13 residues. The CDR3 region has the DNA TGCAGCGTGGCAAAGGGTCTTAGCGGCGAGCAGTACTTC. Its translation is CSVAKGLSGEQYF.